Sequencing of this T cell receptor (beta chain) was carried out in a study of metastatic and nonmetastatic thyroid tumors. Study overall: Repertoires of blood and of tissue (tumor or nodule) from malignant and benign thyroid patients were compared.

A few counts support this clone. There were no patients who had received any treatment before thyroid surgery. Using MiXCR, TCRdb reanalyzed the PCR reads. The data contain under 95,000 clones, about 9.1% of them seen just once; the ten biggest clones take up roughly 10%. V lost 3 bases and J lost 4; bases outside the gene matches: 5. There are 15 residues in the CDR3. From germline, CDR1 is MDHEN and CDR2 SYDVKM. Sequencing was performed on blood. The chain uses TRBV28 and TRBJ1-3; 8 nucleotides agree with TRBD1. This clonotype was sampled from a female donor with papillary thyroid cancer or a benign thyroid nodule (not recorded which). Some clones in this sample may be carry-over from other donors' samples. CDR3 protein: CASSFGRGPGNTIYF. CDR3 coding DNA: TGTGCCAGCAGTTTTGGCAGGGGGCCCGGAAACACCATATATTTT. Complete variable domain (other parts from reference TRBV28 and TRBJ1-3): DVKVTQSSRYLVKRTGEKVFLECVQDMDHENMFWYRQDPGLGLRLIYFSYDVKMKEKGDIPEGYSVSREKKERFSLILESASTNQTSMYLCASSFGRGPGNTIYFGEGSWLTVV.